The 13 T cell receptor beta chains listed next were all sequenced from one sample in a study of blood T cell repertoires in COVID-19 (TCRdb year 2020). The library was made by the immunoSEQ multiplex PCR assay. TCRdb limited this immuneACCESS table to in-frame rearrangements with V and J called. A share of clones is missing; checked studies link under half to unresolved V genes, and the rest is unexplained. The sample table contains around 380,000 clones; only one count was recorded for roughly four fifths of them. Around 1.1% of the sample comes from the top ten. The sample was peripheral blood. The source is a human donor with acute or convalescent COVID-19. The donor label of this sample is uncertain.

The chain employs TRBV3-1 (or the pseudogene TRBV3-2) and TRBJ1-2; D gene unclear. Germline values: CDR1 LGHDT, CDR2 YNNKEL (reference sequence). The V end lost 2 bases, the J end lost 5 bases, and 12 bases lay between the germline ends. The CDR3 extends over 14 amino acids. The CDR3 loop is CASSQSGSRYGYTF. CDR3 sequence (DNA): TGTGCCAGCAGCCAATCAGGAAGTCGATATGGCTACACCTTC.

This rearrangement joins TRBV5-6 to TRBJ1-1; weak D call: TRBD1 (5 bases). Germline assignment: CDR1 SGHDT and CDR2 YYEEEE. The CDR3 has 16 amino acids. Between the trimmed V and J ends, which lost 4 bases and 5 bases, there was a span of 21 bases. CDR3 sequence reads: CASSGGGGGVRTEAFF. In DNA form, the CDR3 reads TGTGCCAGCAGCGGTGGGGGGGGAGGGGTAAGGACTGAAGCTTTCTTT.

V usage is TRBV28 and J usage is TRBJ2-2; TRBD2 matches at 9 bases. V shed 5 bases, J shed 9 bases, and the junction held 7 bases outside the gene matches. In germline, CDR1 is MDHEN, CDR2 SYDVKM. This CDR3 comprises 14 residues. The CDR3 DNA reads TGTGCCAGCAGTCCTGGGACTAGCTATAGGGAGCTGTTTTTT. Protein sequence: CASSPGTSYRELFF.

This chain links TRBV4-1 with TRBJ1-2, with 10 positions matching TRBD1. V lost 0 bases, J lost 7 bases, and 8 bases stayed unmatched. The V gene's germline CDR1 is MGHRA and CDR2 YSYEKL. This CDR3 has 16 residues. CDR3 DNA sequence: TGCGCCAGCAGCCAAGATTGGGACAGGGGTTTTATTGGCTACACCTTC. It encodes CASSQDWDRGFIGYTF.

The table lists this clone with a few counts. CDR3 protein: CASSLTSGDTGELFF. In DNA, the CDR3 is TGTGCCAGCAGCCTCACTAGCGGGGACACCGGGGAGCTGTTTTTT. The chain couples TRBV7-6 to TRBJ2-2; TRBD2 agrees at 10 bases. The germline CDR1 and CDR2 sequences are SGHVS and FNYEAQ. J lost 3 bases, V lost 5 bases, and 3 bases had no gene match. The CDR3 is made up of 15 amino acids.

The chain links TRBV2 to TRBJ1-5; D may be TRBD1 (5 bases). This CDR3 region has 15 residues. V lost 5 bases and J lost 4, with 15 bases in between. The germline V gene has CDR1 SNHLY and CDR2 FYNNEI. The CDR3 here is CASSKEAGVNQPQHF. The CDR3 DNA sequence: TGTGCCAGCAGTAAGGAGGCGGGGGTTAATCAGCCCCAGCATTTT.

The CDR3 nucleotides read TGTGCCAGCAGCTTGGAGCGGCTAGCGGGCTTTAATGAGCAGTTCTTC. This sequence encodes CASSLERLAGFNEQFF. The J gene is TRBJ2-1, the V gene TRBV5-6, with 8 bases fitting TRBD2. V shed 0 bases and J 7 bases; nucleotides not matched to a gene: 9. This CDR3 is built from 16 residues. CDR1 and CDR2 from the germline V gene are SGHDT and YYEEEE.

V gene TRBV18 combines with J gene TRBJ2-7; D perhaps matches TRBD1 (6 bases). The ends were cut back, 0 bases at V and 0 bases at J, with 12 bases in the middle. The CDR3 has 16 amino acids. Germline V gives CDR1 KGHSH, CDR2 LQKENI. The CDR3 coding sequence is TGTGCCAGCTCACCACCGCAGGGGATGAGCTCCTACGAGCAGTACTTC. This gives the protein CASSPPQGMSSYEQYF. Together with reference TRBV18 and TRBJ2-7, the CDR3 gives the full variable domain: NAGVMQNPRHLVRRRGQEARLRCSPMKGHSHVYWYRQLPEEGLKFMVYLQKENIIDESGMPKERFSAEFPKEGPSILRIQQVVRGDSAAYFCASSPPQGMSSYEQYFGPGTRLTVT.

This clone appeared a single time. The genes are TRBV28 and TRBJ2-1; D is possibly TRBD2 (5 bases). Trimming shortened V by 6 bases and J by 8 bases, and 17 bases separated the two germline ends. CDR3 length: 14 residues. The germline V gene has CDR1 MDHEN and CDR2 SYDVKM. CDR3 DNA sequence: TGTGCCAGCAGCCCTAGCCCAGCGGTATATGAGCAGTTCTTC. Amino acid sequence: CASSPSPAVYEQFF.

Concerning this clone itself: Other DNA sequences within the sample encode an identical CDR3. The V and J genes are TRBV18 and TRBJ1-5, with TRBD1 identical over 8 bases. This CDR3 spans 14 amino acids. V was clipped by 3 bases and J by 4 bases; unmatched bases: 2. Per germline, CDR1 KGHSH and CDR2 LQKENI. The DNA for the CDR3 is TGTGCCAGCTCACCCCGACAGGGGAATCAGCCCCAGCATTTT. Translation gives CASSPRQGNQPQHF.

This clone appeared once. The chain has TRBV27 and TRBJ1-6, with 7 bases that match TRBD1. The CDR3 has 15 amino acids. Germline assignment: CDR1 MNHEY and CDR2 SMNVEV (reference sequence). V dropped 0 bases and J dropped 5; count of bases not matched to a gene: 1. The CDR3, as DNA: TGTGCCAGCAGTTTATCGGGGACAGATAATTCACCCCTCCACTTT. Encoded protein: CASSLSGTDNSPLHF.

V and J are TRBV27 and TRBJ1-1, with D perhaps matching TRBD1 (6 bases). The CDR3 runs to 14 residues. Trimming removed 6 bases from V and 11 bases from J, with 22 bases in between. CDR1 MNHEY and CDR2 SMNVEV come from the germline V gene (reference sequence). This chain's CDR3 is CASRPPGGGRHAFF. The CDR3 nucleotides read TGTGCCAGCAGACCCCCGGGGGGGGGCCGACACGCTTTCTTT.

This chain joins TRBV18 and TRBJ1-1, with a weak D call TRBD1 (5 bases). Trimming took off 6 bases at V and 3 bases at J, with 11 bases between the two ends. CDR1 and CDR2 from the germline V gene are KGHSH and LQKENI. The CDR3 has 13 amino acids. CDR3 DNA: TGTGCCAGCTCGGGGAGGGACCACACTGAAGCTTTCTTT. Encoded protein: CASSGRDHTEAFF.